The clone carrying this TCR beta chain was detected only a few times. The data were obtained in a study of early T cells in non-severe SARS-CoV-2 infection. Germline CDR1 is SQVTM and CDR2 is ANQGSEA. V lost 2 bases, J lost 2 bases, and 6 bases lay in between. CDR3 size: 12 residues. Molecules of cDNA were individually given unique molecular identifiers that were attached to them. In TCRdb, the 5' RACE reads were re-called with MiXCR into one record per CDR3 protein. The sample lists about 44,000 distinct CDR3 sequences; around 6% were seen once. This clonotype was sampled from an adult who was a healthcare worker with PCR-confirmed SARS-CoV-2 infection or an uninfected control (not recorded which). The V gene is TRBV29-1, the J gene TRBJ1-1; D unclear. The source material was whole blood. The CDR3 spells CSVERGNTEAFF. The DNA for the CDR3 is TGCAGCGTTGAACGGGGAAACACTGAAGCTTTCTTT.